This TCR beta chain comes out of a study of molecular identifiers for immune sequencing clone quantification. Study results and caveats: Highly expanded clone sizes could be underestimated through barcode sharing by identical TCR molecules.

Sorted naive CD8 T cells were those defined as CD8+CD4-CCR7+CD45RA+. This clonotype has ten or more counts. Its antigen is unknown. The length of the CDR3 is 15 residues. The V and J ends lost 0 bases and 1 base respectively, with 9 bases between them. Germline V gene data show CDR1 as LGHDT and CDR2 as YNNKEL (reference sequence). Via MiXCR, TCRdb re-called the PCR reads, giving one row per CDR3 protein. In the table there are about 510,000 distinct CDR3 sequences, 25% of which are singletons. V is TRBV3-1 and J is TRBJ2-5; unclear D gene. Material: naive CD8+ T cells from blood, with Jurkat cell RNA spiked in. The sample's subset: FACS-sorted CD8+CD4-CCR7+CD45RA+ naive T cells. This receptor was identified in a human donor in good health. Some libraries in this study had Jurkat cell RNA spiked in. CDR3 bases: TGTGCCAGCAGCCAAGATCTTTGGATCCAAGAGACCCAGTACTTC. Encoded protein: CASSQDLWIQETQYF.